This T cell receptor beta chain comes out of a study of blood T cell repertoires in COVID-19. Study at large: The origin of the acute and convalescent COVID-19 samples was the United States, Italy and Spain. PBMCs, B-cell-depleted T cells, or T cells were the source of the cDNA or gDNA that made up the material.

Original analysis: Amplification of reference gene primers provided the estimated nucleated cell counts. Sequencing used immunoSEQ multiplex PCR; TCRdb keeps in-frame clones, though not all of them. The V and J calls and the clone size are those of that table, but D and trimming were determined from the DNA. This table has 120,000 or so clones, more than 75% appearing once. The sample holds a few counts of this clone. Germline V CDR1 and CDR2: SNHLY, FYNNEI. Trimming stripped 7 bases from V and 7 bases from J, with 17 bases between. CDR3 size: 15 residues. This sequence originates from a woman between 50 and 59 years old with acute or convalescent COVID-19. Sequenced material: peripheral blood. This chain connects TRBV2 to TRBJ1-6; D is unresolved. The CDR3 loop is CASTASGRPNSPLHF. For the CDR3, the DNA is TGTGCCAGCACTGCAAGTGGCAGGCCCAATTCACCCCTCCACTTT.